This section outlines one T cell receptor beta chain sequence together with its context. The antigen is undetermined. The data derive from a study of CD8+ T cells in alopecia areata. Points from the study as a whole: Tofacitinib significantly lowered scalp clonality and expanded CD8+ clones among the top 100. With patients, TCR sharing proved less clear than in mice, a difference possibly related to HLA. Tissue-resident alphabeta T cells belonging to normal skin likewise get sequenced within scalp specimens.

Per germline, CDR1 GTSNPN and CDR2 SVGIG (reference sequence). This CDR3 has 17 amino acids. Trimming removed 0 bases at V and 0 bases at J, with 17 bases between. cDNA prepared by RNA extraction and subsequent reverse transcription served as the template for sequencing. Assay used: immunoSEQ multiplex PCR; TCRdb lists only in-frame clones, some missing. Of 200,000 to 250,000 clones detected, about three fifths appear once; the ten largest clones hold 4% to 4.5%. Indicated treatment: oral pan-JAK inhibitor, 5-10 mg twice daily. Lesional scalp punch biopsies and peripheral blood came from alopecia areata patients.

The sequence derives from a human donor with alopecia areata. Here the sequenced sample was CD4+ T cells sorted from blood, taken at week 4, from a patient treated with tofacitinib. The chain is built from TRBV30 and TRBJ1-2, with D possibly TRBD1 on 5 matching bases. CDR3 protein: CAWSVQRTITPNYGYTF. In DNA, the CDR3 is TGTGCCTGGAGTGTACAGCGGACAATCACTCCTAACTATGGCTACACCTTC. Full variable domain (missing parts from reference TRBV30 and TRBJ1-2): SQTIHQWPATLVQPVGSPLSLECTVEGTSNPNLYWYRQAAGRGLQLLFYSVGIGQISSEVPQNLSASRPQDRQFILSSKKLLLSDSGFYLCAWSVQRTITPNYGYTFGSGTRLTVV.